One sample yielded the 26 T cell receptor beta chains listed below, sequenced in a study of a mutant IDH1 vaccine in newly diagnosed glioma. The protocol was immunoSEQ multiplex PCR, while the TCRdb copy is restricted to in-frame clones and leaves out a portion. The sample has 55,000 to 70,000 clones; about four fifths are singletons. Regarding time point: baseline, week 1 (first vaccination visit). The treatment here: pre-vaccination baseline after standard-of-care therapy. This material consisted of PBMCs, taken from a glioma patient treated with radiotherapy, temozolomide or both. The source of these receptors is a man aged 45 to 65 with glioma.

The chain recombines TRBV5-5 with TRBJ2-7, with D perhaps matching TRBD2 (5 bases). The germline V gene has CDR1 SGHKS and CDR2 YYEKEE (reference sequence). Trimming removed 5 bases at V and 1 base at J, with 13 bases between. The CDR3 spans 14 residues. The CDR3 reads CASSSVGRSYEQYF. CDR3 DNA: TGTGCCAGCAGTTCTGTGGGGAGATCCTACGAGCAGTACTTC. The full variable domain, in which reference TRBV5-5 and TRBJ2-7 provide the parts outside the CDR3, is DAGVTQSPTHLIKTRGQQVTLRCSPISGHKSVSWYQQVLGQGPQFIFQYYEKEERGRGNFPDRFSARQFPNYSSELNVNALLLGDSALYLCASSSVGRSYEQYFGPGTRLTVT.

The CDR3 region is CASSPGLGNQPQHF. The CDR3 DNA is TGTGCCAGTAGTCCCGGATTGGGGAATCAGCCCCAGCATTTT. The rearrangement links TRBV19 to TRBJ1-5; D unresolved. The germline V gene encodes CDR1 LNHDA and CDR2 SQIVND (reference sequence). Trimming removed 5 bases at V and 4 bases at J, with 12 bases between. The CDR3 covers 14 residues.

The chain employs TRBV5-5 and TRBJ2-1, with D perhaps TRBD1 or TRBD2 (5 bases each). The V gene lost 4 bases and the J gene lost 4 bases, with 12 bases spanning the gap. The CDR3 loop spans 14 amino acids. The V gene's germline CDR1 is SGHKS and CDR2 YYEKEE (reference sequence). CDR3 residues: CASSPGTGYNEQFF. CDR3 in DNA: TGTGCCAGCAGCCCCGGGACGGGATACAATGAGCAGTTCTTC. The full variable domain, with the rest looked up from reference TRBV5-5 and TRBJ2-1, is DAGVTQSPTHLIKTRGQQVTLRCSPISGHKSVSWYQQVLGQGPQFIFQYYEKEERGRGNFPDRFSARQFPNYSSELNVNALLLGDSALYLCASSPGTGYNEQFFGPGTRLTVL.

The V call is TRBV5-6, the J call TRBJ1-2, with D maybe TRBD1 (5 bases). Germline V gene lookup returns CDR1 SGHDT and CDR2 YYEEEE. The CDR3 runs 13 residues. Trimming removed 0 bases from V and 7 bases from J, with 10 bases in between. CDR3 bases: TGTGCCAGCAGCTTGGGGGCCCAGGGTGGCTACACCTTC. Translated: CASSLGAQGGYTF.

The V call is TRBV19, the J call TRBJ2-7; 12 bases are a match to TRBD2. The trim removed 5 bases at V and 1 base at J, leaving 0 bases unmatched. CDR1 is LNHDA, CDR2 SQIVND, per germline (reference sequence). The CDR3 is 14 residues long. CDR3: CASSGTSGSYEQYF. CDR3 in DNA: TGTGCCAGTAGTGGGACTAGCGGGTCCTACGAGCAGTACTTC.

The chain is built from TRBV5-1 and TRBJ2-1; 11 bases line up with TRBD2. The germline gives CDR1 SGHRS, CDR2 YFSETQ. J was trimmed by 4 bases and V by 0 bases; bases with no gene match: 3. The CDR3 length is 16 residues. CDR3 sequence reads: CASSLVVAGGYNEQFF. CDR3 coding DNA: TGCGCCAGCAGCTTGGTTGTAGCGGGGGGGTACAATGAGCAGTTCTTC.

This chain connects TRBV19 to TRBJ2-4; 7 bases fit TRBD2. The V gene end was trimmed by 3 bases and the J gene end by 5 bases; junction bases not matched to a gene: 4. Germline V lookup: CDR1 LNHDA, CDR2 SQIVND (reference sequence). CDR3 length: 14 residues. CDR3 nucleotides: TGTGCCAGTAGTATCAGCAGCGGGGAAAACATTCAGTACTTC. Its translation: CASSISSGENIQYF.

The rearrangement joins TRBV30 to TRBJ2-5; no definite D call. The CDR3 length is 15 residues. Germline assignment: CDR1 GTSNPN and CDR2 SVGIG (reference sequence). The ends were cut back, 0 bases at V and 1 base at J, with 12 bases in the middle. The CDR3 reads CAWSVRGPTQETQYF. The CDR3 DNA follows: TGTGCCTGGAGTGTACGAGGACCCACCCAAGAGACCCAGTACTTC.

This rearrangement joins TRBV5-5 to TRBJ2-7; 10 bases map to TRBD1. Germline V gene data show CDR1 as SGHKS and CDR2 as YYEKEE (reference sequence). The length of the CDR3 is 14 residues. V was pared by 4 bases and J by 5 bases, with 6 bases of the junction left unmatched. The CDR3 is CASSRDRGLNEQYF. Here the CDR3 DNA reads TGTGCCAGCAGCCGGGACAGGGGACTGAACGAGCAGTACTTC. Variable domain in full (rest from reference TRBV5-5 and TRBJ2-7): DAGVTQSPTHLIKTRGQQVTLRCSPISGHKSVSWYQQVLGQGPQFIFQYYEKEERGRGNFPDRFSARQFPNYSSELNVNALLLGDSALYLCASSRDRGLNEQYFGPGTRLTVT.

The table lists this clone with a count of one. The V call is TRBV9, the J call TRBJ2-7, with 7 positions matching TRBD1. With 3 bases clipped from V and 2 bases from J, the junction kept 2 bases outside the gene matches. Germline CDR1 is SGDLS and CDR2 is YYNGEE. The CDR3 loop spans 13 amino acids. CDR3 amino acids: CASSADRAYEQYF. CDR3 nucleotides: TGTGCCAGCAGCGCCGACAGGGCCTACGAGCAGTACTTC.

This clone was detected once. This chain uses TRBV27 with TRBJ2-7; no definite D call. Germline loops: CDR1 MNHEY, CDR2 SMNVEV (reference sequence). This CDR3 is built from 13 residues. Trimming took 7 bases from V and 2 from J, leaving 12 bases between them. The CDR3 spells CASTTALPYEQYF. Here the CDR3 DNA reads TGTGCCAGCACGACTGCTCTTCCCTACGAGCAGTACTTC.

For the CDR3, the DNA is TGTGCCAGCAGCTTTCACGGGACAGGGGGCGGTCAGCCCCAGCATTTT. This sequence encodes CASSFHGTGGGQPQHF. The J gene is TRBJ1-5, the V gene TRBV5-8; 12 nucleotides align to TRBD1. The germline CDR1 and CDR2 sequences are SGHTS and YDEGEE. The ends lost 2 bases at V and 6 bases at J; junction bases unmatched: 6. This CDR3 region has 16 residues.

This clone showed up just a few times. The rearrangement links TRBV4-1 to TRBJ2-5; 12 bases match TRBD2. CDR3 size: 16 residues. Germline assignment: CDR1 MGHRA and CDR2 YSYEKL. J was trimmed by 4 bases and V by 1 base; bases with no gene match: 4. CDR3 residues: CASSQVPSGGGETQYF. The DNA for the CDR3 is TGCGCCAGCAGCCAAGTCCCTAGCGGGGGGGGAGAGACCCAGTACTTC.

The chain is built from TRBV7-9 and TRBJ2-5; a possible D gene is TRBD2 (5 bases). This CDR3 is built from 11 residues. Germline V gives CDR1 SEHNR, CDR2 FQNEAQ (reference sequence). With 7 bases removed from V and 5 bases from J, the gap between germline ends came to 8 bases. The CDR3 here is CASISGETQYF. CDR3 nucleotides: TGTGCCAGCATCTCGGGGGAGACCCAGTACTTC.

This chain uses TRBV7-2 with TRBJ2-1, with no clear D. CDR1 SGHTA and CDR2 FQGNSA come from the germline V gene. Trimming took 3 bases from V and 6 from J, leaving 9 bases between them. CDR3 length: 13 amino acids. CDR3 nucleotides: TGTGCCAGCAGCTTTAGTGGCCTCAATGAGCAGTTCTTC. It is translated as CASSFSGLNEQFF.

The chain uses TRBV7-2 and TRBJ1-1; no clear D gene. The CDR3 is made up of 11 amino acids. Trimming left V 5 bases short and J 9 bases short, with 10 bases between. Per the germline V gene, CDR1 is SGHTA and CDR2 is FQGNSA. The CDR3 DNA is TGTGCCAGCAGCAGTCTGATCCAAGCTTTCTTT. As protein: CASSSLIQAFF.

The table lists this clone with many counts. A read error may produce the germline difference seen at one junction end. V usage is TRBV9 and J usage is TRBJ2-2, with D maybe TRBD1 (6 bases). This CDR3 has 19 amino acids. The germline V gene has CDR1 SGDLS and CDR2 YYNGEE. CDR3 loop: CASSVEGVLGFLNPGELFF. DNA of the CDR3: TGTGCCAGCAGCGTAGAGGGGGTATTAGGCTTCCTGAACCCCGGGGAGCTGTTTTTT. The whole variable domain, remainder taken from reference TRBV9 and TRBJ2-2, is DSGVTQTPKHLITATGQRVTLRCSPRSGDLSVYWYQQSLDQGLQFLIQYYNGEERAKGNILERFSAQQFPDLHSELNLSSLELGDSALYFCASSVEGVLGFLNPGELFFGEGSRLTVL.

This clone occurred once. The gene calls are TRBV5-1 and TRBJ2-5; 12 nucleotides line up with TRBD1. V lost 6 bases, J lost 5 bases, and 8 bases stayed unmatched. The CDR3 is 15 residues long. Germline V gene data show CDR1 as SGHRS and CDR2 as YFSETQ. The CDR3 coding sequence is TGCGCCAGCACTCCGGGACAGGGGGCGGGGGAGACCCAGTACTTC. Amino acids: CASTPGQGAGETQYF.

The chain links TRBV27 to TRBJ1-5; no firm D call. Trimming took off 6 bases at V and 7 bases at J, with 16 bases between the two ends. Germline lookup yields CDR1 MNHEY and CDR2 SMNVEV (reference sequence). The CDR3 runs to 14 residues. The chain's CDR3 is CASSPRLGRQPQHF. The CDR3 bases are TGTGCCAGCAGCCCCCGACTGGGAAGACAGCCCCAGCATTTT.

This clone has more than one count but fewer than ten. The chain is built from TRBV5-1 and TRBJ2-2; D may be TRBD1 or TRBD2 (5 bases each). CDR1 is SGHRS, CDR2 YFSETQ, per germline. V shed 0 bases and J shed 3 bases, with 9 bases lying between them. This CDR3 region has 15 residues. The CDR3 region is CASSLAGRDTGELFF. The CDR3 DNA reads TGCGCCAGCAGCTTGGCAGGGCGGGACACCGGGGAGCTGTTTTTT.

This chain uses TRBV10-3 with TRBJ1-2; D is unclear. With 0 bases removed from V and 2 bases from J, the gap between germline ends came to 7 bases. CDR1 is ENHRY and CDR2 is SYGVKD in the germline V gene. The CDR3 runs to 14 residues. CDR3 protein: CAISESTGNYGYTF. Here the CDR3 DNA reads TGTGCCATCAGTGAGTCAACGGGGAACTATGGCTACACCTTC.

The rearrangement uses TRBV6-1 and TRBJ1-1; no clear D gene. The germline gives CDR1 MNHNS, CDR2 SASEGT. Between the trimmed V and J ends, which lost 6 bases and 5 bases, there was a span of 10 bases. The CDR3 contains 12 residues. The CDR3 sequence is CASSLVGTEAFF. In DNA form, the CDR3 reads TGTGCCAGCAGCCTAGTGGGGACTGAAGCTTTCTTT.

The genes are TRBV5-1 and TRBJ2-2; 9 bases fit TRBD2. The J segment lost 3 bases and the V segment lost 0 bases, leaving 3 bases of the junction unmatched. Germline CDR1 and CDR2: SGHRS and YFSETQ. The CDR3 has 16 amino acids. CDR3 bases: TGCGCCAGCAGCTTGGAAGCTAGCGGGGACACCGGGGAGCTGTTTTTT. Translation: CASSLEASGDTGELFF.

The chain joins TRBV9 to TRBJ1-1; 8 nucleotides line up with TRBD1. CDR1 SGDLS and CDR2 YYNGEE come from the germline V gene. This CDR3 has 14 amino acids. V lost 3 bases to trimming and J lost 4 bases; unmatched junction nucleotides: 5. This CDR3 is CASSASTGGTEAFF. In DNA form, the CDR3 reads TGTGCCAGCAGCGCATCAACAGGGGGCACTGAAGCTTTCTTT.

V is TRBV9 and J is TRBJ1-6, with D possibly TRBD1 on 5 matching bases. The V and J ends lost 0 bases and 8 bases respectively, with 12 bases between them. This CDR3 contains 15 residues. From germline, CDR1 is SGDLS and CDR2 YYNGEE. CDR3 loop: CASSVAPGSDSPLHF. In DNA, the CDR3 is TGTGCCAGCAGCGTAGCCCCAGGGTCTGATTCACCCCTCCACTTT.

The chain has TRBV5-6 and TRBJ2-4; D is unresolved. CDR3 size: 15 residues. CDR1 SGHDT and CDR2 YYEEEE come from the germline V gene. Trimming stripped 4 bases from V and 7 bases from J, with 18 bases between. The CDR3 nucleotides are TGTGCCAGCAGCGCCCCCTCCGGGCCTTTTAACATTCAGTACTTC. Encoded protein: CASSAPSGPFNIQYF.